This is a list of T cell receptor beta chains from one sample in a study of T cell changes during pregnancy in multiple sclerosis. The table came from immunoSEQ multiplex PCR; TCRdb's copy has only in-frame clones and leaves some out. The table shows more than 65,000 clones, with approximately 92% occurring only once. The sample here was peripheral blood, taken in the first trimester of pregnancy. The source is a female donor with multiple sclerosis, enrolled in a pregnancy study. CDR3s include the opening cysteine and the closing phenylalanine or tryptophan. The order of the fields is clone size, J gene, V gene, D gene, CDR3 DNA, CDR3 protein. The D gene is left open where the match is weak. Rows give clone size only sometimes, using once, few, many, or a class for an expanded clone.

>-|TRBJ1-2|TRBV5-6|TRBD1
TGTGCCAGCAGTCAGACAGGGCTCTATGGCTACACCTTC
CASSQTGLYGYTF
>-|TRBJ2-5|TRBV13|TRBD2
TGTGCCAGCAGCTCACTAGCGGGACAACCCCAAACACTCCAAGAGACCCAGTACTTC
CASSSLAGQPQTLQETQYF
>-|TRBJ2-2|TRBV6-1|TRBD2
TGTGCCAGCAGTGAGCATAGCGGGAGCACCGGGGAGCTGTTTTTT
CASSEHSGSTGELFF
>-|TRBJ1-1|TRBV28|-
TGTGCCAGCAAAGGGGCGGGGGGGAACACTGAAGCTTTCTTT
CASKGAGGNTEAFF
>once|TRBJ2-7|TRBV13|-
TGTGCCAGCAGCTTCTATAACTCCTACGAGCAGTACTTC
CASSFYNSYEQYF
>once|TRBJ1-5|TRBV30|-
TGTGCCTGGAGCACAGTTTTGGGCAATCAGCCCCAGCATTTT
CAWSTVLGNQPQHF
>-|TRBJ2-3|TRBV19|-
TGTGCCAGTAGTTCTGGCGGGCTCACAGATACGCAGTATTTT
CASSSGGLTDTQYF
>-|TRBJ1-2|TRBV4-1|TRBD1
TGCGCCAGCAGCCACCGGGACAGGGATTCTGGCTACACCTTC
CASSHRDRDSGYTF
>-|TRBJ2-3|TRBV2|TRBD1
TGTGCCAGCAGTCCATTCCAGGGACAGAACACAGATACGCAGTATTTT
CASSPFQGQNTDTQYF
>-|TRBJ2-7|TRBV5-4|TRBD1
TGTGCCAGCAGCTCAGCTCCGGGACAGGGGCACTACGAGCAGTACTTC
CASSSAPGQGHYEQYF
>few|TRBJ1-2|TRBV5-4|-
TGTGCCAGCAGCCATTCCCCAGGGTCTGTCTATGGCTACACCTTC
CASSHSPGSVYGYTF
>-|TRBJ1-4|TRBV6-1|-
TGTGCCAGCAACAGGGTGACTAATGAAAAACTGTTTTTT
CASNRVTNEKLFF
>-|TRBJ2-3|TRBV28|TRBD2
TGTGCCAGCAGTTTTGCGGGAGAACGGACAGATACGCAGTATTTT
CASSFAGERTDTQYF
>-|TRBJ2-2|TRBV6-5|TRBD1
TGTGCCAGCAACCAGGGGGCAGTGGGAACCGGGGAGCTGTTTTTT
CASNQGAVGTGELFF
>-|TRBJ2-7|TRBV7-6|TRBD2
TGTGCCAGCAGCCTGGGACTAGCGGGACTCGTGGGTCCCTACGAGCAGTACTTC
CASSLGLAGLVGPYEQYF
>-|TRBJ1-2|TRBV10-3|-
TGTGCCATCAACGAAGACTATGGCCACACCTTC
CAINEDYGHTF
>-|TRBJ1-4|TRBV19|-
TGTGCCAGTAGTATCGGTCCGGGGGGAGGCGAAAAACTGTTTTTT
CASSIGPGGGEKLFF
>-|TRBJ2-1|TRBV9|TRBD2
TGTGCCAGCAGCGGCTCGACTAGCGGGAGGGCTACTGAGCAGTTCTTC
CASSGSTSGRATEQFF
>-|TRBJ2-5|TRBV5-6|-
TGTGCCAGCAGCCTCCGGTTACAGGGTCGGCTGGGGGAGACCCAGTACTTC
CASSLRLQGRLGETQYF
>once|TRBJ2-7|TRBV30|-
TGTGCCTGGACTAGGCAGGGGAAGCAGTACTTC
CAWTRQGKQYF
>-|TRBJ2-2|TRBV29-1|TRBD1
TGCAGCGTAGGCGACAGGGGGGGTATGGGGAGGCTGTTTTTT
CSVGDRGGMGRLFF
>-|TRBJ2-3|TRBV7-3|TRBD2
TGTGCCAGCAGCCCTACGCGGGAGGGGATAGATACGCAGTATTTT
CASSPTREGIDTQYF
>once|TRBJ2-7|TRBV6-1|TRBD1
TGTGCCAGCAGTGTTACGACAGGGATCCCCATCGAGCAGTACTTC
CASSVTTGIPIEQYF
>-|TRBJ2-1|TRBV19|-
TGTGCCAGTAGTCCCCCGGAGACCCATGAGCAGTTCTTC
CASSPPETHEQFF
>few|TRBJ1-3|TRBV5-4|-
TGTGCCAGCAGCAGGGACAACTCTGGAAACACCATATATTTT
CASSRDNSGNTIYF
>-|TRBJ2-7|TRBV20-1|TRBD2
TGCAGTGGACTAGCGGGAGGGCCTTTGTACTTC
CSGLAGGPLYF
>-|TRBJ2-7|TRBV7-3|-
TGTGCCAGCAGCTTAACCCCCAGCTACGAGCAGTACTTC
CASSLTPSYEQYF
>once|TRBJ1-6|TRBV12-5|-
TGTGCTAGTGGTTTGCCCGAGCGGGGGGGTTATAATTCACCCCTCCACTTT
CASGLPERGGYNSPLHF